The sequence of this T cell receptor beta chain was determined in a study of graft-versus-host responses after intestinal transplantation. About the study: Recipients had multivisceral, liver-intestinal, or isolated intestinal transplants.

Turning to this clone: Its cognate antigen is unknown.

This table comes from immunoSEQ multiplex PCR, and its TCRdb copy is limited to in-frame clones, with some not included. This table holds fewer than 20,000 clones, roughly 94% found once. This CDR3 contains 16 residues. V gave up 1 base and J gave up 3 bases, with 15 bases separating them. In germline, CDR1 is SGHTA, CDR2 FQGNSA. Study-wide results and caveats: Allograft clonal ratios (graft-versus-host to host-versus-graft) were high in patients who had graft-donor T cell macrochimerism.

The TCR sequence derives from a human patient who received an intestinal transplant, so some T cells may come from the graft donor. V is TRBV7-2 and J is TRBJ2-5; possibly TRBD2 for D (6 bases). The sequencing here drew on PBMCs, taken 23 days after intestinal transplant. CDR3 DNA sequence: TGTGCCAGCAGCTTAGGGATCCCGGGGGAGAAAGAGACCCAGTACTTC. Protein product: CASSLGIPGEKETQYF.